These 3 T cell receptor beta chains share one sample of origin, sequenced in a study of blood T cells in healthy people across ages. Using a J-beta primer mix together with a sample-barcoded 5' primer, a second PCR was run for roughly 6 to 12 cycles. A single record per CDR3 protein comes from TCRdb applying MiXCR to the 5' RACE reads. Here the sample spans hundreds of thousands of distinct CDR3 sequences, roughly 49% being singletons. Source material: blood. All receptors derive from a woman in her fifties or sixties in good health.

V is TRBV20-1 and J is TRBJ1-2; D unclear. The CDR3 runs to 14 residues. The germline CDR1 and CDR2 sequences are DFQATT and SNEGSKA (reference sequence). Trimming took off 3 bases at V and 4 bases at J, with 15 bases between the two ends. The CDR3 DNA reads TGCAGTGCTAGTGAGGAGAGACCGACCTATGGCTACACCTTC. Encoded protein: CSASEERPTYGYTF.

The CDR3 is CASSASGASEQYF. The DNA for the CDR3 is TGTGCCAGCAGCGCTAGCGGTGCCTCCGAGCAGTACTTC. The rearrangement joins TRBV7-9 to TRBJ2-7, with 7 bases fitting TRBD2. The CDR3 spans 13 residues. The germline CDR1 and CDR2 sequences are SEHNR and FQNEAQ (reference sequence). The V segment lost 5 bases and the J segment 6 bases; nucleotides outside the gene matches: 7.

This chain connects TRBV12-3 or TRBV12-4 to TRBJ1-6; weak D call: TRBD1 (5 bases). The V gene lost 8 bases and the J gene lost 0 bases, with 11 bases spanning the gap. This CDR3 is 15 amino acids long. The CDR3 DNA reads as TGTGCCAGCTCTCGGGGGGGCTCCTATAATTCACCCCTCCACTTT. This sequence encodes CASSRGGSYNSPLHF.